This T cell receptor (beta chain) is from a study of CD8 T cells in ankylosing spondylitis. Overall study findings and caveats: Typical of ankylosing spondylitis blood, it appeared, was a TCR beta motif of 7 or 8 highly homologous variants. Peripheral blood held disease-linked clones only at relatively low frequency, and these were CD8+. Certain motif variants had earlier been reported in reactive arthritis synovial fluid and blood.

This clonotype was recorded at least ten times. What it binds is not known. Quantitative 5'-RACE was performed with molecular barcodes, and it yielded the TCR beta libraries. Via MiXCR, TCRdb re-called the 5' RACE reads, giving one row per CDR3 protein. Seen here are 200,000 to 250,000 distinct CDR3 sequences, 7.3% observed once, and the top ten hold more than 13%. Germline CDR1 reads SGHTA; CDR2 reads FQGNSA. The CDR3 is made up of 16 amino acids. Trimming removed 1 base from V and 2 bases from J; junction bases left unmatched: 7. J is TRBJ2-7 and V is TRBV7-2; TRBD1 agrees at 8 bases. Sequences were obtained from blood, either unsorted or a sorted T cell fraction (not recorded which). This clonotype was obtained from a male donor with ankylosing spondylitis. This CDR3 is CASSLVAGQGPYEQYF. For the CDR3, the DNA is TGTGCCAGCAGCTTAGTTGCAGGACAGGGACCCTACGAGCAGTACTTC. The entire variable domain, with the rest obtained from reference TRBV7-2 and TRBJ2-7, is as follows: GAGVSQSPSNKVTEKGKDVELRCDPISGHTALYWYRQSLGQGLEFLIYFQGNSAPDKSGLPSDRFSAERTGGSVSTLTIQRTQQEDSAVYLCASSLVAGQGPYEQYFGPGTRLTVT.